These T cell receptor beta chains were read from a single sample in a study of blood T cell repertoires in COVID-19. Here immunoSEQ multiplex PCR was the method, and the copy in TCRdb shows in-frame clones only, minus some. The sample contains nearly 80,000 clones, around 85% of which appear only once. Sequencing was performed on peripheral blood. The receptors here all came from an elderly woman with active or convalescent COVID-19. The CDR3 runs from the conserved cysteine through the conserved F or W. D genes are given only for firm matches. Size tells how often a clone was seen (once, few, many) or the class of an expanded clone, and some rows leave it out.

.	few	15	TRBV5-5	TRBJ2-3	TGTGCCAGCAGCTTGGCGGGACATAGCACAGATACGCAGTATTTT	CASSLAGHSTDTQYF
TRBD1	few	15	TRBV5-4	TRBJ1-1	TGTGCCAGCAGCCAACTTTCGACAGGGGCAACTGAAGCTTTCTTT	CASSQLSTGATEAFF
.	.	15	TRBV5-8	TRBJ2-7	TGTGCCAGCAGCTCCCTGCCAGGGGAGATCTACGAGCAGTACTTC	CASSSLPGEIYEQYF
TRBD2	.	15	TRBV6-5	TRBJ2-7	TGTGCCAGCAGTTACTCGGGGGGGAGCTCCTACGAGCAGTACTTC	CASSYSGGSSYEQYF
TRBD1	.	11	TRBV27	TRBJ2-7	TGTGCCACCCCAGGGGGCTACGAGCAGTACTTC	CATPGGYEQYF
.	.	12	TRBV28	TRBJ1-3	TGTGCCAGCTACGGCTCTGGAAACACCATATATTTT	CASYGSGNTIYF
.	.	13	TRBV27	TRBJ2-7	TGTGCCAGCAGGCCAACAGGAACCTACGAGCAGTACTTC	CASRPTGTYEQYF
.	.	15	TRBV7-2	TRBJ1-3	TGTGCCAGCAGCTTAGGACAGTCTCACGGAAACACCATATATTTT	CASSLGQSHGNTIYF
TRBD2	.	16	TRBV11-2	TRBJ2-3	TGTGCCAGCAGCTTAATTGCGGGGGGAAGCACAGATACGCAGTATTTT	CASSLIAGGSTDTQYF
.	.	12	TRBV27	TRBJ2-3	TGTGCCAGCAGTTCCATCACAGATACGCAGTATTTT	CASSSITDTQYF
TRBD2	.	13	TRBV5-4	TRBJ2-7	TGTGCCAGCAGCCCCCGGGAGGCCTACGAGCAGTACTTC	CASSPREAYEQYF
.	.	15	TRBV19	TRBJ1-6	TGTGCCAGTAGTATTAACTGGGGAGAGAATTCACCCCTCCACTTT	CASSINWGENSPLHF
.	.	14	TRBV28	TRBJ1-5	TGTGCCAGCAGTATGACAGCTAGCAATCAGCCCCAGCATTTT	CASSMTASNQPQHF
.	.	15	TRBV18	TRBJ1-1	TGTGCCAGCTCACCATATGGCCAGATGAACACTGAAGCTTTCTTT	CASSPYGQMNTEAFF
.	.	11	TRBV5-6	TRBJ2-7	TGTGCCAGCAGCTTGGCCAACGAGCAGTACTTC	CASSLANEQYF
TRBD1	.	12	TRBV10-3	TRBJ2-3	TGTGCCAGCCGACAGGGGAAGGATACGCAGTATTTT	CASRQGKDTQYF
.	.	14	TRBV2	TRBJ2-2	TGTGCCAGCAGTGCCGGGGCGAACACCGGGGAGCTGTTTTTT	CASSAGANTGELFF
TRBD1	.	15	TRBV5-1	TRBJ1-5	TGCGCCAGCAGCTTGGGGGACAGCGAGAATCAGCCCCAGCATTTT	CASSLGDSENQPQHF
TRBD1	.	15	TRBV5-8	TRBJ1-6	TGTGCCAGCAGCTTGAGGGGGCCGAATAATTCACCCCTCCACTTT	CASSLRGPNNSPLHF
TRBD1	.	14	TRBV6-5	TRBJ1-6	TGTGCCAGCAGTCGACAGGGTTATAGTTCACCCCTCCACTTT	CASSRQGYSSPLHF
TRBD1	many	15	TRBV7-9	TRBJ2-3	TGTGCCAGCAGCTTAGGAGGGACAGGGACAGATACGCAGTATTTT	CASSLGGTGTDTQYF
.	few	15	TRBV6-5	TRBJ1-1	TGTGCCAGCAGTTACTCGGGGGCCATGAACACTGAAGCTTTCTTT	CASSYSGAMNTEAFF
.	.	13	TRBV7-3	TRBJ1-5	TGTGCCAGCAGCTTAACGTCCGGGCAGCCCCAGCATTTT	CASSLTSGQPQHF
.	few	11	TRBV6-5	TRBJ2-7	TGTGCCAGCAGTTACGAGTACGAGCAGTACTTC	CASSYEYEQYF
TRBD2	few	16	TRBV7-2	TRBJ2-5	TGTGCCAGCAGCCCGCGGGCGGGAGGGCGGCAAGAGACCCAGTACTTC	CASSPRAGGRQETQYF
.	.	14	TRBV5-1	TRBJ1-2	TGCGCCAGCAGCTTGGAGGGGTCGACCTATGGCTACACCTTC	CASSLEGSTYGYTF
.	.	16	TRBV19	TRBJ2-1	TGTGCCAGTAGTATGGTGGGTGGGGCATTCTTCAATGAGCAGTTCTTC	CASSMVGGAFFNEQFF
TRBD2	once	16	TRBV4-3	TRBJ2-2	TGCGCCAGCAGCCAAGCGCTAGCGGGGGCCACCGGGGAGCTGTTTTTT	CASSQALAGATGELFF
TRBD1	.	14	TRBV5-1	TRBJ2-5	TGCGCCAGCAGCTGGGACAGAAACCAAGAGACCCAGTACTTC	CASSWDRNQETQYF
TRBD2	.	17	TRBV7-9	TRBJ2-7	TGTGCCAGCAGCTTGGCTAGCGGGAGGTCGATCTCCTACGAGCAGTACTTC	CASSLASGRSISYEQYF
.	.	13	TRBV28	TRBJ2-5	TGTGCCAGCAGTTCTGGGGGGGCGGAGACCCAGTACTTC	CASSSGGAETQYF
.	.	14	TRBV5-1	TRBJ1-1	TGCGCCAGCAGTAAGACGGGACAGAACACTGAAGCTTTCTTT	CASSKTGQNTEAFF
TRBD1	.	15	TRBV30	TRBJ2-2	TGTGCCTGCGGGACAGCGAATAGGAACACCGGGGAGCTGTTTTTT	CACGTANRNTGELFF
.	.	15	TRBV7-6	TRBJ2-2	TGTGCCAGCAGCTTAGCCGGGATGAACACCGGGGAGCTGTTTTTT	CASSLAGMNTGELFF
.	.	16	TRBV19	TRBJ2-5	TGTGCCAGTAGTATTCTAGGTCGGGGATCGGGGGAGACCCAGTACTTC	CASSILGRGSGETQYF
.	few	14	TRBV7-4	TRBJ1-1	TGTGCCAGCAGCTTATACCGGGGGAACACTGAAGCTTTCTTT	CASSLYRGNTEAFF
.	few	18	TRBV4-3	TRBJ1-3	TGCGCCAGCAGCCAAGATCACGGACAGTTTTACTCTGGAAACACCATATATTTT	CASSQDHGQFYSGNTIYF
.	.	13	TRBV28	TRBJ2-7	TGTGCCACCAACAGGGCCCCTACCTACGAGCAGTACTTC	CATNRAPTYEQYF
TRBD2	.	15	TRBV5-4	TRBJ2-5	TGTGCCAGCAGCCCCAACCTAGCGGGGAGGAAGACCCAGTACTTC	CASSPNLAGRKTQYF
TRBD2	.	16	TRBV9	TRBJ2-3	TGTGCCAGCAGCTCAGGGACTAGCGGGCACACAGATACGCAGTATTTT	CASSSGTSGHTDTQYF
.	.	14	TRBV6-6	TRBJ1-5	TGTGCCAGCAGGCGTAGGGACATCGAACAGCCCCAGCATTTT	CASRRRDIEQPQHF
.	.	14	TRBV10-1	TRBJ2-7	TGCGCCAGCAGTGAGATACAGGGATCCTACGAGCAGTACTTC	CASSEIQGSYEQYF
TRBD1	.	15	TRBV7-3	TRBJ2-2	TGTGCCAGCAGCTTGACAGGGCGGAACACCGGGGAGCTGTTTTTT	CASSLTGRNTGELFF
.	.	15	TRBV7-9	TRBJ2-7	TGTGCCAGCAGCTTAGGAGGGAGCAACTCCTACGAGCAGTACTTC	CASSLGGSNSYEQYF
TRBD2	.	16	TRBV28	TRBJ2-5	TGTGCCAGCAGTTTTGGGGGACTAGCGGGCCAAGAGACCCAGTACTTC	CASSFGGLAGQETQYF
TRBD1	.	15	TRBV10-3	TRBJ1-1	TGTGCCATCAGTGGGACAGGGGGTGGAAACACTGAAGCTTTCTTT	CAISGTGGGNTEAFF
.	.	13	TRBV19	TRBJ1-2	TGTGCCAGTATCCGCGGGGGGGACTATGGCTACACCTTC	CASIRGGDYGYTF
TRBD1	.	15	TRBV7-2	TRBJ1-5	TGTGCCAGCAGCCCCTGGGGACAGGGCATGCAGCCCCAGCATTTT	CASSPWGQGMQPQHF
.	.	15	TRBV28	TRBJ2-7	TGTGCCAGCAGCTCCGGTGGGACATCGACGTACGAGCAGTACTTC	CASSSGGTSTYEQYF
.	.	14	TRBV11-3	TRBJ2-7	TGTGCCAGCAGCCCCCGTTCAGGGGCCTACGAGCAGTACTTC	CASSPRSGAYEQYF
TRBD2	.	15	TRBV9	TRBJ2-3	TGTGCCAGCAGCGTAGGAGCGGGGGGACTAGATACGCAGTATTTT	CASSVGAGGLDTQYF